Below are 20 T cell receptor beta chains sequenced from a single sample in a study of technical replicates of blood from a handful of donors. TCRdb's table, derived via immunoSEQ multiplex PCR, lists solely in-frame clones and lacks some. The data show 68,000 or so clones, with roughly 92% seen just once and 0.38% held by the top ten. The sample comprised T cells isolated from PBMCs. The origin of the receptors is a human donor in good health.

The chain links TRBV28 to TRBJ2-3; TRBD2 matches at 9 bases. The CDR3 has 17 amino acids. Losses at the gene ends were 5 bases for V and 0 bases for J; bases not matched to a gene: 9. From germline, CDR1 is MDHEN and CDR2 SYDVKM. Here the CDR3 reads CASSPRPAGGSTDTQYF. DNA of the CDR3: TGTGCCAGCAGTCCCCGCCCAGCGGGAGGTAGCACAGATACGCAGTATTTT.

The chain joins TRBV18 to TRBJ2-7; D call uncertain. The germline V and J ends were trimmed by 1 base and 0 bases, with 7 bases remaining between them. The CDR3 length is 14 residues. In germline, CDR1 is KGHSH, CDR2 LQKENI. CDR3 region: CASSPRRVSYEQYF. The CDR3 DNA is TGTGCCAGCTCACCACGTCGGGTCTCCTACGAGCAGTACTTC.

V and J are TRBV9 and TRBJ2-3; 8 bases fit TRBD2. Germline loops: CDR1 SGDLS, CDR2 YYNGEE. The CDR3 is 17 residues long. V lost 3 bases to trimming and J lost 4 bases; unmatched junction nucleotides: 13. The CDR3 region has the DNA TGTGCCAGCAGCGAGAGATTAGCGGGATATGGGTCAGATACGCAGTATTTT. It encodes CASSERLAGYGSDTQYF. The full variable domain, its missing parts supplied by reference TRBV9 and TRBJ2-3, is DSGVTQTPKHLITATGQRVTLRCSPRSGDLSVYWYQQSLDQGLQFLIQYYNGEERAKGNILERFSAQQFPDLHSELNLSSLELGDSALYFCASSERLAGYGSDTQYFGPGTRLTVL.

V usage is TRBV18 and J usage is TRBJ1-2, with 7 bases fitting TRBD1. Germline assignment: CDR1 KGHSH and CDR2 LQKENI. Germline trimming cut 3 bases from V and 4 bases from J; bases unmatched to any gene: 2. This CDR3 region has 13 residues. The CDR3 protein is CASSPDRSYGYTF. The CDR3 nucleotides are TGTGCCAGCTCACCGGACAGGAGCTATGGCTACACCTTC.

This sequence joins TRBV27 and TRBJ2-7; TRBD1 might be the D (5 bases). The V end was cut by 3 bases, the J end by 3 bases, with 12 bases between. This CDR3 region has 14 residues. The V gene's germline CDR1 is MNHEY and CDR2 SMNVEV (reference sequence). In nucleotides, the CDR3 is TGTGCCAGCAGTTTTGGTGGGGCCCTCTACGAGCAGTACTTC. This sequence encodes CASSFGGALYEQYF.

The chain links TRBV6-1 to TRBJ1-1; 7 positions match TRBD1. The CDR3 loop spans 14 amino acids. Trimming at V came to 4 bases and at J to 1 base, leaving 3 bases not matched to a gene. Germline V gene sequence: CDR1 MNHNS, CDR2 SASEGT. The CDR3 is CASSVDRENTEAFF. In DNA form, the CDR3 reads TGTGCCAGCAGTGTAGACAGGGAGAACACTGAAGCTTTCTTT.

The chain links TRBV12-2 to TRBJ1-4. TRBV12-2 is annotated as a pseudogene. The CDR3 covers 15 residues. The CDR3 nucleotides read TGTGCAAGTCGCTTGACTTGCTCGGCTAATGAAAAACTGTTTTTT. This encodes CASRLTCSANEKLFF.

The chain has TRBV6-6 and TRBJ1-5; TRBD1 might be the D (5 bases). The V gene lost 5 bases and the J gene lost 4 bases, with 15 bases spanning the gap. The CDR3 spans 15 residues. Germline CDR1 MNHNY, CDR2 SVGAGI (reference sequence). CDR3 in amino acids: CASSTGATFNQPQHF. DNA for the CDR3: TGTGCCAGCAGTACTGGGGCCACTTTTAATCAGCCCCAGCATTTT.

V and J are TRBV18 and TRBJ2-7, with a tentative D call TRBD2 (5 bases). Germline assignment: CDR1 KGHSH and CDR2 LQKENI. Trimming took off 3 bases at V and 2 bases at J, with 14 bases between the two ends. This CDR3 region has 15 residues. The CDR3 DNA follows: TGTGCCAGCTCACCCCGAGGTGGAGGCCCCTACGAGCAGTACTTC. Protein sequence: CASSPRGGGPYEQYF.

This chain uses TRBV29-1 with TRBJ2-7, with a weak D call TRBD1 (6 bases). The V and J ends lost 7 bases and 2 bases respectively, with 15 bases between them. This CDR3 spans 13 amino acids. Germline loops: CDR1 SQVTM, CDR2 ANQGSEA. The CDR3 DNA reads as TGCAGCGCTTCCGGGACAACTACCTACGAGCAGTACTTC. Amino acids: CSASGTTTYEQYF.

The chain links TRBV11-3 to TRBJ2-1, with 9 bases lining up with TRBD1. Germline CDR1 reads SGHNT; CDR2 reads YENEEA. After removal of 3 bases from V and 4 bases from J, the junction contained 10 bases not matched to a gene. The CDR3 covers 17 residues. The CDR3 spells CASSFFSGQGPYNEQFF. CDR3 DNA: TGTGCCAGCAGCTTTTTCTCGGGACAGGGACCTTACAATGAGCAGTTCTTC.

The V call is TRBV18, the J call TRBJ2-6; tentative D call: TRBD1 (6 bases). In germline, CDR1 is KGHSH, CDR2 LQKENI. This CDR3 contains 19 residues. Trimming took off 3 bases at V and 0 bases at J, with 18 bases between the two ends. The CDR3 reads CASSPAVGRGGSGANVLTF. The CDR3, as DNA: TGTGCCAGCTCACCCGCCGTGGGCAGGGGCGGCTCTGGGGCCAACGTCCTGACTTTC.

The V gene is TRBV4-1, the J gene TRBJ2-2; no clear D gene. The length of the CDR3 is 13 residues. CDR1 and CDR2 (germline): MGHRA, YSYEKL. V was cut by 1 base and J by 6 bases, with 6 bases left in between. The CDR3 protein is CASSQGASGELFF. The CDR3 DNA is TGCGCCAGCAGCCAAGGAGCTTCCGGGGAGCTGTTTTTT.

CDR3 sequence: CASSIGTTNEQYF. The CDR3 DNA follows: TGTGCCAGTAGTATTGGGACAACGAACGAGCAGTACTTC. The J gene is TRBJ2-7, the V gene TRBV19; D might be TRBD1 (6 bases). The CDR3 totals 13 residues. CDR1 is LNHDA and CDR2 is SQIVND in the germline V gene (reference sequence). Trimming cost V 3 bases and J 5 bases, with 11 bases left between them.

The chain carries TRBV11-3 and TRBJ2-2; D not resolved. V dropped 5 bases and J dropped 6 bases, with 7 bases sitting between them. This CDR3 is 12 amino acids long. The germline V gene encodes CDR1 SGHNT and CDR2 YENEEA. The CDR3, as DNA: TGTGCCAGCAGCGGTACGGCCGGGGAGCTGTTTTTT. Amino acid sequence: CASSGTAGELFF. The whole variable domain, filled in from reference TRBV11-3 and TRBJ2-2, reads EAGVVQSPRYKIIEKKQPVAFWCNPISGHNTLYWYLQNLGQGPELLIRYENEEAVDDSQLPKDRFSAERLKGVDSTLKIQPAELGDSAVYLCASSGTAGELFFGEGSRLTVL.

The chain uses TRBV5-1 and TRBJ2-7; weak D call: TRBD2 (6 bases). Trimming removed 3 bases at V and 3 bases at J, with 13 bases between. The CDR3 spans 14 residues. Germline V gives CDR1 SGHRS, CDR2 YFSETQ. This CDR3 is CASSSTGTVYEQYF. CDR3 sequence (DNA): TGCGCCAGCAGCTCAACCGGGACTGTCTACGAGCAGTACTTC.

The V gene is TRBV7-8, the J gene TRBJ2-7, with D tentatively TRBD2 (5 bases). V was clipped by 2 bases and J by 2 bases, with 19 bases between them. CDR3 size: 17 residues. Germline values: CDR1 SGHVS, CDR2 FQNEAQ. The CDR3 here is CASSLPPGGGQTYEQYF. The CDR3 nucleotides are TGTGCCAGCAGCTTACCCCCCGGAGGCGGGCAGACCTACGAGCAGTACTTC.

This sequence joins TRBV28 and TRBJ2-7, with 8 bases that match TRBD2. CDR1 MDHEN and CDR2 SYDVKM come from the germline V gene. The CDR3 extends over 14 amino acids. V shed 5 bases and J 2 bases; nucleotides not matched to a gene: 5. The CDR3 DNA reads TGTGCCAGCAGTCCGAGCGGGAGCACCTACGAGCAGTACTTC. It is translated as CASSPSGSTYEQYF. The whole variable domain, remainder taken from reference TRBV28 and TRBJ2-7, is DVKVTQSSRYLVKRTGEKVFLECVQDMDHENMFWYRQDPGLGLRLIYFSYDVKMKEKGDIPEGYSVSREKKERFSLILESASTNQTSMYLCASSPSGSTYEQYFGPGTRLTVT.

In DNA, the CDR3 is TGTGCCAGCAGCCCTACTCGGTCCTACGAGCAGTACTTC. Amino acids: CASSPTRSYEQYF. The rearrangement joins TRBV7-3 to TRBJ2-7; no reliable D call. This CDR3 is built from 13 residues. Germline V CDR1 and CDR2: SGHTA, FQGTGA. The V gene lost 5 bases and the J gene lost 1 base, with 9 bases spanning the gap.

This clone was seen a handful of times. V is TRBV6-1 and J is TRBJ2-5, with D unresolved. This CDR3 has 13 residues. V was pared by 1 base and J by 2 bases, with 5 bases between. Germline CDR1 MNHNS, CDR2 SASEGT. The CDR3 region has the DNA TGTGCCAGCAGTGAAGTCAGGCAAGAGACCCAGTACTTC. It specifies CASSEVRQETQYF.